The 21 T cell receptor beta chains given below trace back to one sample, sequenced in a study of cytomegalovirus exposure and HLA in healthy donors. This PCR relied on a set of 60 Vbeta primers and 13 Jbeta primers. Sequencing was performed with immunoSEQ multiplex PCR; in TCRdb, only in-frame clones are kept and a portion is missing. The table records about 180,000 clones, roughly 75% of them present only once. The sample taken for sequencing was PBMCs. Source of these receptors: a woman under 40 in good health and CMV-seronegative.

This clone came up a few times. V usage is TRBV19 and J usage is TRBJ1-2; 7 bases align to TRBD1. The CDR3 loop spans 15 amino acids. V lost 5 bases to trimming and J lost 8 bases; unmatched junction nucleotides: 14. Looked up from germline, CDR1 is LNHDA and CDR2 is SQIVND (reference sequence). CDR3 in amino acids: CASSQLDRETSGYTF. DNA for the CDR3: TGTGCCAGTAGTCAACTCGACAGGGAGACTTCCGGCTACACCTTC.

This clone was detected only a few times. The V and J genes are TRBV4-3 and TRBJ1-3, with D tentatively TRBD1 (5 bases). Germline CDR1 and CDR2: LGHNA and YSLEER. The CDR3 has 15 residues. The V end lost 0 bases, the J end lost 0 bases, and 6 bases lay between the germline ends. CDR3 residues: CASSQDRVSGNTIYF. CDR3 bases: TGCGCCAGCAGCCAAGACAGGGTCTCTGGAAACACCATATATTTT.

The rearrangement joins TRBV6-5 to TRBJ2-5; TRBD2 aligns across 8 bases. In germline, CDR1 is MNHEY, CDR2 SVGAGI. The CDR3 consists of 16 residues. V lost 0 bases, J lost 0 bases, and 3 bases stayed unmatched. CDR3: CASSYSSGEYQETQYF. DNA for the CDR3: TGTGCCAGCAGTTACTCTAGCGGGGAGTACCAAGAGACCCAGTACTTC.

This clone has only a few counts. This rearrangement joins TRBV7-3 to TRBJ1-5; perhaps TRBD1 as D (6 bases). The germline V gene has CDR1 SGHTA and CDR2 FQGTGA. The CDR3 is 13 residues long. V lost 5 bases and J 5 bases, leaving 10 bases between the germline ends. The CDR3 spells CASSGRGYQPQHF. The CDR3 bases are TGTGCCAGCAGCGGCAGGGGTTATCAGCCCCAGCATTTT.

The rearrangement links TRBV7-7 to TRBJ2-2; D call uncertain. In germline, CDR1 is SSHAT, CDR2 FNYEAQ (reference sequence). Trimming took off 2 bases at V and 1 base at J, with 5 bases between the two ends. This CDR3 comprises 14 residues. CDR3 nucleotides: TGTGCCAGCAGCTTATCAGTGAACACCGGGGAGCTGTTTTTT. Its protein product is CASSLSVNTGELFF.

This rearrangement joins TRBV4-1 to TRBJ2-1; D is possibly TRBD1 (6 bases). V lost 3 bases to trimming and J lost 2 bases, with 17 bases between them. CDR3 length equals 17 residues. CDR1 is MGHRA and CDR2 is YSYEKL in the germline V gene. The chain's CDR3 is CASSQDRAFSTYNEQFF. CDR3 DNA: TGCGCCAGCAGCCAGGACAGAGCGTTTTCAACCTACAATGAGCAGTTCTTC.

The V gene is TRBV19, the J gene TRBJ2-2; possible D gene TRBD1, 6 bases. Germline V gene sequence: CDR1 LNHDA, CDR2 SQIVND (reference sequence). V was trimmed by 1 base and J by 1 base, leaving 10 bases between them. There are 16 residues in the CDR3. CDR3 DNA: TGTGCCAGTAGTATAGTCGACAGGTGGAACACCGGGGAGCTGTTTTTT. It encodes CASSIVDRWNTGELFF.

The gene calls are TRBV11-3 and TRBJ2-5; D might be TRBD2 (6 bases). There are 17 residues in the CDR3. V shed 4 bases and J shed 2 bases, with 20 bases lying between them. Per the germline V gene, CDR1 is SGHNT and CDR2 is YENEEA. The CDR3 reads CASSWGVGLANQETQYF. CDR3 sequence (DNA): TGTGCCAGCAGCTGGGGGGTCGGGCTAGCGAATCAAGAGACCCAGTACTTC.

The V and J genes are TRBV6-5 and TRBJ2-5, with a weak D call TRBD1 (6 bases). Trimming stripped 2 bases from V and 11 bases from J, with 12 bases between. Germline CDR1 and CDR2: MNHEY and SVGAGI. The CDR3 contains 12 residues. The chain's CDR3 is CASSYLGGEQYF. DNA for the CDR3: TGTGCCAGCAGTTACCTAGGGGGAGAGCAGTACTTC.

V and J are TRBV2 and TRBJ2-5; TRBD2 is a possible D gene (5 bases). Germline values: CDR1 SNHLY, CDR2 FYNNEI. The V and J ends lost 3 bases and 6 bases respectively, with 11 bases between them. The CDR3 runs 13 residues. The CDR3 DNA is TGTGCCAGCAGTGAGGCTAGCCTCCAGACCCAGTACTTC. This codes for CASSEASLQTQYF.

The chain carries TRBV29-1 and TRBJ1-4, with D hard to call. Germline CDR1 is SQVTM and CDR2 is ANQGSEA. The CDR3 consists of 14 residues. V was pared by 3 bases and J by 8 bases, with 16 bases between. CDR3 sequence: CSVEARGPKEKLFF. The DNA for the CDR3 is TGCAGCGTTGAGGCACGAGGGCCAAAGGAAAAACTGTTTTTT.

The rearrangement uses TRBV6-6 and TRBJ1-3; 10 positions match TRBD1. V shed 6 bases and J 1 base; nucleotides not matched to a gene: 6. Germline CDR1 is MNHNY and CDR2 is SVGAGI (reference sequence). The CDR3 is 16 amino acids. In DNA, the CDR3 is TGTGCCAGCAGCATGACAGGGGGCTTTTCTGGAAACACCATATATTTT. Its protein product is CASSMTGGFSGNTIYF.

This clone was seen more than once but under ten times. For the CDR3, the DNA is TGTGCCAGCAGTCGGACTAGCGGGGCGGGCACAGATACGCAGTATTTT. It translates to CASSRTSGAGTDTQYF. V is TRBV27 and J is TRBJ2-3, with 12 bases fitting TRBD2. V trimming: 5 bases; J trimming: 1 base; junction bases outside the gene matches: 4. CDR1 and CDR2 from the germline V gene are MNHEY and SMNVEV (reference sequence). This CDR3 contains 16 residues.

The rearrangement uses TRBV5-6 and TRBJ1-6, with 9 nucleotides matching TRBD1. The length of the CDR3 is 15 residues. The V segment lost 1 base and the J segment 9 bases; nucleotides outside the gene matches: 5. Germline loops: CDR1 SGHDT, CDR2 YYEEEE. Written as DNA, the CDR3 is TGTGCCAGCAGCTTGTCGGGACAGGGTATTTCACCCCTCCACTTT. It codes for CASSLSGQGISPLHF.

The gene calls are TRBV30 and TRBJ2-7; maybe TRBD2 (5 bases). This CDR3 is 13 amino acids long. The germline gives CDR1 GTSNPN, CDR2 SVGIG (reference sequence). The V gene lost 1 base and the J gene lost 7 bases, with 14 bases spanning the gap. CDR3 coding DNA: TGTGCCTGGAGTGGCCCCTATTCGGGGGAGCAGTACTTC. It encodes CAWSGPYSGEQYF.

The chain carries TRBV14 and TRBJ1-1, with D perhaps TRBD1 (6 bases). The V gene's germline CDR1 is SGHDN and CDR2 FVKESK. This CDR3 comprises 14 residues. Trimming removed 5 bases from V and 1 base from J, with 11 bases in between. In DNA, the CDR3 is TGTGCCAGCAGCGAAAAGACAGGGAACACTGAAGCTTTCTTT. Protein product: CASSEKTGNTEAFF.

V and J are TRBV5-1 and TRBJ2-3, with 7 nucleotides matching TRBD2. Germline V gives CDR1 SGHRS, CDR2 YFSETQ. V shed 0 bases, J shed 4 bases, and the junction held 5 bases outside the gene matches. This CDR3 region has 15 residues. The CDR3 DNA follows: TGCGCCAGCAGCTTGGTGGGGGGGACCTCAGATACGCAGTATTTT. Its protein is CASSLVGGTSDTQYF.

CDR3 nucleotide sequence: TGTGCCAGCAGTTCCACTAGCGGGGGGGCCGGGTACGAGCAGTACTTC. Protein: CASSSTSGGAGYEQYF. The chain couples TRBV27 to TRBJ2-7, with 13 bases matching TRBD2. Trimming at V came to 4 bases and at J to 4 bases, leaving 7 bases not matched to a gene. The CDR3 has 16 amino acids. CDR1 and CDR2 from the germline V gene are MNHEY and SMNVEV (reference sequence).

The chain links TRBV5-1 to TRBJ1-3; the D is unclear. Germline V CDR1 and CDR2: SGHRS, YFSETQ. Trimming shortened V by 0 bases and J by 1 base, and 11 bases separated the two germline ends. CDR3 length equals 16 residues. CDR3 DNA: TGCGCCAGCAGCTTGGCAGGCGCCAGGTCTGGAAACACCATATATTTT. This encodes CASSLAGARSGNTIYF.

V usage is TRBV2 and J usage is TRBJ1-5, with 9 positions matching TRBD1. The CDR3 is made up of 17 amino acids. The germline V gene encodes CDR1 SNHLY and CDR2 FYNNEI. The V segment lost 8 bases and the J segment 5 bases; nucleotides outside the gene matches: 16. CDR3 coding DNA: TGTGCCAGCCGGGACAGGGCCCGCGAAAACTTCTATCAGCCCCAGCATTTT. It is translated as CASRDRARENFYQPQHF.

This chain's CDR3 is CARSLPGQGIQYF. The CDR3 DNA reads as TGTGCCAGAAGCCTCCCGGGACAGGGTATTCAGTACTTC. The V gene is TRBV5-3, the J gene TRBJ2-4; 9 bases map to TRBD1. TRBV5-3 is identified as an open reading frame with a role that is uncertain. The CDR3 loop spans 13 amino acids. V trimming: 4 bases; J trimming: 10 bases; junction bases outside the gene matches: 6.